This entry is about one T cell receptor beta chain. This clonotype was recorded at least ten times. What this receptor recognizes is not known. The sample holds no much larger clone one base away, and base qualities are not on file. The TCR beta CDR3 regions were amplified from the RNA transcripts. The first round of RT-PCR for the TCR CDR3 was performed with the HTBI primer set and the Qiagen OneStep RT-PCR kit. Libraries were constructed in a second round of multiplex PCR, after which size selection and purification were performed. Paired-end sequencing of the libraries was performed with 100 bp reads on an Illumina HiSeq2000. From the authors' description of their analysis: Raw data were processed with SOAPnuke, discarding reads with adapters, uncalled bases, mean Phred below 15, or no exact constant-primer or identifier match. High-quality paired reads were merged with COPE v1.2.5, and unique nucleotide sequences were defined as clonotypes. MiTCR v1.1 was used to align clonotypes to the IMGT TRBV, TRBD and TRBJ reference segments. The analysis included only V-J combinations with a frequency above 0.0001, which together covered approximately 99% of the repertoires. A TCS score was defined as the ratio of F50 (clonal expansion) to E x V (chaos), with BLOSUM62-based TCRdist applied between CDR3 peptides within each V-J. Welch's t-statistics and random forest reduced roughly 530 V-J features to 13, which were used in a naive Bayes classifier (R e1071). The public reads were reanalyzed by TCRdb: fastp trimming at Q25, MiXCR alignment, in-frame beta chains only. One record per CDR3 amino acid sequence lists the most common genes and DNA. The V and J calls follow TCRdb's processing rather than the paper's. The sample yields 500,000 to 650,000 distinct CDR3 sequences; about 15% were counted once. The ten biggest clones cover 17% of the sample.

Ophthalmopathy patients had moderately to severely active disease, with a Clinical Activity Score of 3 or more, a NOSPECS grade of 4 or more, and a disease duration of less than 3 months. Patients with uncontrolled infections, other autoimmune diseases, pregnancy or lactation were excluded. Diagnoses were based on clinical symptoms, serum thyroxine and TRAb, thyroid ultrasound and orbital computed tomography. Ficoll-Paque density gradient centrifugation was used to isolate PBMCs from about 10 ml of fresh peripheral blood. Total RNA was extracted using Trizol reagent, and RNA quality was assessed on an Agilent 2100 Bioanalyzer. The data originate from a study of T cells in Graves' hyperthyroidism and ophthalmopathy (dated by TCRdb to the late 2010s). Regarding the study in general: Peripheral blood was collected at initial diagnosis, before any treatment. To identify distinguishing TCR V-J signatures, a discovery cohort of about 95 patients was used, comprising 40 to 45 with Graves' ophthalmopathy and around 57 with stable Graves' hyperthyroidism. An independent validation cohort of about 20 hyperthyroidism patients and 15 or so patients who later progressed to ophthalmopathy tested prospective prediction of ophthalmopathy. The approximately 100 discovery patients were randomly split 7:3 into training and test sets. Thyroid tissue and blood T-cell repertoires from about six Graves' hyperthyroidism patients were also compared in the study. After blood sampling, hyperthyroidism patients were treated with methimazole at a starting dose of 30 mg daily, and ophthalmopathy patients were treated with high-dose intravenous methylprednisolone. According to the paper, TCR Vbeta CDR3 sequencing was carried out on approximately 140 peripheral blood samples, which came from under 50 ophthalmopathy, 80 or so hyperthyroidism and 17 progressor patients. Paper-wide results and their limitations: In validation, the model predicted progression to ophthalmopathy a median of roughly six months before onset, with approximately 68% sensitivity and roughly 79% specificity. Ophthalmopathy was separated from stable hyperthyroidism by a 13 V-J signature model, with approximately 89% sensitivity and about 81% specificity obtained in cross-validation and 80%/75% obtained in testing. No statistical method was used to set the sample size in advance, and investigators knew the group allocation. Blood samples also contained most of the expanded thyroid clonotypes (frequency above 0.001), which suggests that blood repertoires may reflect thyroid immune responses.

From V the trimming removes 3 bases and from J it removes 4 bases, while the gene matches leave 5 bases of the junction unaccounted for. CDR1 and CDR2, looked up from the germline V gene, are MDHEN and SYDVKM. Counted from cysteine to phenylalanine, this CDR3 has 14 amino acids. Just CDR3 DNA is preserved here, 42 bases in frame from base 1. This TCR derives from a young woman with Graves' ophthalmopathy. Recombination linked TRBV28 to TRBJ2-7, and TRBD1 aligns with 8 junction nucleotides. The source material was blood. The CDR3 protein sequence reads: CASSFSQGAYEQYF. The bases read TGTGCCAGCAGTTTCTCTCAGGGGGCGTACGAGCAGTACTTC.